Sequencing of this TCR beta chain was carried out in a study of response to subunit inactivated influenza vaccine. Worth noting for this clonotype: What it recognizes is unknown.

Notes on the study in general: Authors proposed each seasonal influenza vaccination draws in few new T cells.

Looked up from germline, CDR1 is DFQATT and CDR2 is SNEGSKA (reference sequence). This CDR3 region has 20 residues. V shed 3 bases and J shed 4 bases, with 30 bases lying between them. TCRdb recomputed calls from the RT-PCR reads with MiXCR, one row per CDR3 protein. Of about 700,000 distinct CDR3 sequences listed, roughly 15% were seen once; the top ten hold approximately 7.6%. The genes are TRBV20-1 and TRBJ2-2, with a weak D call TRBD1 (6 bases). The sample consisted of PBMCs from blood, taken around two weeks before vaccination. The TCR was taken from a man aged 45-65 years who received an inactivated influenza vaccine. CDR3 region: CSARGSFWGPGQGITGELFF. The DNA for the CDR3 is TGCAGTGCTAGGGGCTCTTTTTGGGGGCCTGGTCAGGGAATCACCGGGGAGCTGTTTTTT.